Shown below are 25 T cell receptor beta chains from a single sample sequenced in a study of CD4 T cells in relation to SARS-CoV-2 and coronaviruses (dated by TCRdb to the early 2020s). CD4+ T cells from unexposed donors were collected before the COVID-19 pandemic (2011-2018). Library preparation employed the immunoSEQ multiplex PCR assay. Imported from immuneACCESS, the table was reduced by TCRdb to in-frame sequences with V and J called. These copies leave out some clones; in studies compared against another copy, an unresolved V gene accounts for under half, and the cause of the remainder is not known. Counted in this sample were around 65,000 clones; around 87% of them appeared once. The ten largest clonotypes hold around 1.6% of the sample. The sequenced material came from memory CD4+ T cells from PBMCs. The meaning of the sample's cell subset or site label: memory (non-naive) CD4+ T cells. The origin of the receptors is a human donor in good health.

The chain carries TRBV5-5 and TRBJ2-1; D might be TRBD1 (6 bases). Germline V CDR1 and CDR2: SGHKS, YYEKEE (reference sequence). V lost 3 bases, J lost 12 bases, and 13 bases lay in between. This CDR3 spans 12 amino acids. Here the CDR3 reads CASSSDSFRQFF. CDR3 DNA: TGTGCCAGCAGCTCGGACAGTTTTCGGCAGTTCTTC.

The chain links TRBV30 to TRBJ1-4; D uncertain. Germline V gene sequence: CDR1 GTSNPN, CDR2 SVGIG (reference sequence). With 4 bases removed from V and 3 bases from J, the gap between germline ends came to 6 bases. The CDR3 is 12 residues long. The CDR3 loop is CAWTYANEKLFF. DNA of the CDR3: TGTGCCTGGACATATGCTAATGAAAAACTGTTTTTT. The full variable domain, in which reference TRBV30 and TRBJ1-4 provide the parts outside the CDR3, is SQTIHQWPATLVQPVGSPLSLECTVEGTSNPNLYWYRQAAGRGLQLLFYSVGIGQISSEVPQNLSASRPQDRQFILSSKKLLLSDSGFYLCAWTYANEKLFFGSGTQLSVL.

This clone is a singleton in its sample. This rearrangement joins TRBV5-5 to TRBJ2-7, with D possibly TRBD1 on 6 matching bases. The CDR3 extends over 14 amino acids. Germline CDR1 reads SGHKS; CDR2 reads YYEKEE (reference sequence). V was shortened by 4 bases and J by 3 bases, with 14 bases between the two germline ends. The CDR3 sequence: CASSTLTGLYEQYF. Here the CDR3 DNA reads TGTGCCAGCAGCACGTTGACAGGACTCTACGAGCAGTACTTC.

The chain links TRBV29-1 to TRBJ1-2, with D possibly TRBD1 on 6 matching bases. Trimming cost V 1 base and J 4 bases, with 10 bases left between them. CDR1 is SQVTM, CDR2 ANQGSEA, per germline. This CDR3 contains 13 residues. DNA of the CDR3: TGCAGCGTTGAAGGGGGGCCGGGCTATGGCTACACCTTC. This translates into CSVEGGPGYGYTF.

The chain uses TRBV7-2 and TRBJ1-6; the D is unclear. CDR1 SGHTA and CDR2 FQGNSA come from the germline V gene. V lost 1 base and J 4 bases, leaving 14 bases between the germline ends. This CDR3 is built from 17 residues. This CDR3 reads CASSLERIGFYNSPLHF. In nucleotides, the CDR3 is TGTGCCAGCAGCTTAGAACGGATTGGGTTTTATAATTCACCCCTCCACTTT.

V usage is TRBV18 and J usage is TRBJ2-7; 7 nucleotides line up with TRBD1. The junction had 2 bases not matched to a gene; V was cut back by 4 bases and J by 5 bases. The germline gives CDR1 KGHSH, CDR2 LQKENI. This CDR3 has 12 amino acids. The CDR3 is CASSLGTDEQYF. The DNA of the CDR3 is TGTGCCAGCTCACTGGGGACAGACGAGCAGTACTTC.

The chain employs TRBV4-2 and TRBJ1-2; D unresolved. Per the germline V gene, CDR1 is LGHNA and CDR2 is YNFKEQ. Trimming removed 0 bases at V and 2 bases at J, with 10 bases between. The CDR3 is made up of 15 amino acids. The CDR3 here is CASSQDGQPNYGYTF. CDR3 DNA: TGTGCCAGCAGCCAAGATGGGCAGCCCAACTATGGCTACACCTTC.

The chain combines TRBV5-1 with TRBJ2-5; the D is unclear. Germline CDR1 is SGHRS and CDR2 is YFSETQ. CDR3 length equals 13 residues. Between the trimmed V and J ends, which lost 0 bases and 5 bases, there was a span of 8 bases. CDR3 sequence: CASSLAWAETQYF. CDR3 coding DNA: TGCGCCAGCAGCTTGGCCTGGGCGGAGACCCAGTACTTC.

This chain links TRBV7-3 with TRBJ2-7; D is unresolved. Germline CDR1 SGHTA, CDR2 FQGTGA. Trimming removed 1 base from V and 2 bases from J, with 12 bases in between. The CDR3 consists of 15 residues. The CDR3 sequence: CASSLIYSPTYEQYF. The DNA of the CDR3 is TGTGCCAGCAGCTTAATTTACAGTCCCACCTACGAGCAGTACTTC.

The chain employs TRBV19 and TRBJ2-2; no reliable D call. Trimming took 5 bases from V and 1 from J, leaving 14 bases between them. Germline values: CDR1 LNHDA, CDR2 SQIVND (reference sequence). The CDR3 extends over 16 amino acids. CDR3 DNA: TGTGCCAGTAGTTCCGTTGGTGGGGAGAACACCGGGGAGCTGTTTTTT. This translates into CASSSVGGENTGELFF.

The rearrangement joins TRBV29-1 to TRBJ1-5, with TRBD1 matching over 7 bases. Trimming cost V 4 bases and J 2 bases; bases outside gene matches: 2. From germline, CDR1 is SQVTM and CDR2 ANQGSEA. The CDR3 consists of 13 residues. CDR3 coding DNA: TGCAGCGTTGCCACAGGGGGCAATCAGCCCCAGCATTTT. It translates to CSVATGGNQPQHF.

This sequence joins TRBV10-3 and TRBJ2-2; D is undetermined. V was pared by 10 bases and J by 5 bases, with 11 bases between. Per the germline V gene, CDR1 is ENHRY and CDR2 is SYGVKD. This CDR3 spans 12 amino acids. DNA of the CDR3: TGTGCCACGGACGGTGGGACCGGGGAGCTGTTTTTT. Translation: CATDGGTGELFF.

The V and J genes are TRBV5-6 and TRBJ2-3; D remains unclear. Trimming took off 4 bases at V and 3 bases at J, with 9 bases between the two ends. Germline CDR1 reads SGHDT; CDR2 reads YYEEEE. The CDR3 runs 13 residues. DNA for the CDR3: TGTGCCAGCAGCCTTTTACAAACAGATACGCAGTATTTT. Translated: CASSLLQTDTQYF.

This CDR3 reads CASSLSGSQLNTEAFF. The CDR3 DNA reads TGTGCCAGTAGCCTCTCCGGGAGTCAGTTGAACACTGAAGCTTTCTTT. The chain is built from TRBV19 and TRBJ1-1; D unresolved. CDR3 length equals 16 residues. With 6 bases removed from V and 0 bases from J, the gap between germline ends came to 17 bases. Germline CDR1 and CDR2: LNHDA and SQIVND (reference sequence).

In this sample, this clone turned up once. The J gene is TRBJ2-7, the V gene TRBV2, with 12 nucleotides matching TRBD2. V lost 5 bases and J lost 1; bases outside the gene matches: 3. The CDR3 covers 15 residues. CDR1 is SNHLY and CDR2 is FYNNEI in the germline V gene. The CDR3 region is CASSSLAGGSYEQYF. CDR3 sequence (DNA): TGTGCCAGCAGTAGTCTAGCGGGGGGGTCCTACGAGCAGTACTTC.

This chain connects TRBV28 to TRBJ1-5; tentatively, D is TRBD1 (6 bases). V was pared by 8 bases and J by 2 bases, with 16 bases between. The CDR3 length is 15 residues. Germline values: CDR1 MDHEN, CDR2 SYDVKM. The CDR3 sequence: CASQGGGSGNQPQHF. CDR3 nucleotides: TGTGCCAGCCAAGGGGGGGGCTCTGGCAATCAGCCCCAGCATTTT.

The chain is built from TRBV27 and TRBJ2-7; 9 bases align to TRBD1. Germline CDR1 MNHEY, CDR2 SMNVEV (reference sequence). V was pared by 3 bases and J by 2 bases, with 8 bases of the junction left unmatched. This CDR3 is built from 16 residues. The CDR3 DNA sequence: TGTGCCAGCAGTTTCGGGGGAAGGGACAGGGCCTACGAGCAGTACTTC. Residues: CASSFGGRDRAYEQYF.

V gene TRBV28 combines with J gene TRBJ2-2, with D uncertain. Germline CDR1 MDHEN, CDR2 SYDVKM. With 6 bases removed from V and 8 bases from J, the gap between germline ends came to 16 bases. The CDR3 contains 14 residues. CDR3 nucleotide sequence: TGTGCCAGCAGACCGTCTGGGGTTTCAGGGGAGCTGTTTTTT. Protein: CASRPSGVSGELFF.

The chain recombines TRBV5-4 with TRBJ1-2; 10 bases map to TRBD1. The ends lost 5 bases at V and 5 bases at J; junction bases unmatched: 6. CDR3 length: 14 amino acids. Germline CDR1 and CDR2: SGHNT and YYREEE (reference sequence). The CDR3 loop reads CASSLTGGGYGYTF. The CDR3 DNA is TGTGCCAGCAGTTTGACAGGGGGCGGGTATGGCTACACCTTC.

The V and J genes are TRBV7-3 and TRBJ2-2, with 11 nucleotides matching TRBD2. Losses at the gene ends were 6 bases for V and 6 bases for J; bases not matched to a gene: 9. The CDR3 is 16 amino acids. Germline-derived CDR1 and CDR2 are SGHTA and FQGTGA. The DNA of the CDR3 is TGTGCCAGCAGGGAGAGGATTAGCGGGGGGGCCGGGGAGCTGTTTTTT. This codes for CASRERISGGAGELFF.

This rearrangement joins TRBV3-1 (or the pseudogene TRBV3-2) to TRBJ1-6, with 9 bases lining up with TRBD1. J gave up 13 bases and V 1 base, and 8 bases lay outside the gene matches. The germline CDR1 and CDR2 sequences are LGHDT and YNNKEL (reference sequence). This CDR3 comprises 15 residues. The CDR3 DNA follows: TGTGCCAGCAGCCAAGGGTCGGGACAGGGCTTGCCCCTCCACTTT. This gives the protein CASSQGSGQGLPLHF.

This chain links TRBV19 with TRBJ1-2; unclear D gene. Trimming took off 5 bases at V and 6 bases at J, with 19 bases between the two ends. CDR3 length: 15 residues. Germline V CDR1 and CDR2: LNHDA, SQIVND (reference sequence). CDR3 bases: TGTGCCAGTAGTGTAACGCGGGGATCGCAGAATGGCTACACCTTC. It specifies CASSVTRGSQNGYTF.

This clone was detected only once. The chain links TRBV24-1 to TRBJ2-3; 11 bases agree with TRBD2. J gave up 5 bases and V 4 bases, and 7 bases lay outside the gene matches. The germline V gene encodes CDR1 KGHDR and CDR2 SFDVKD. The CDR3 is 16 residues long. The CDR3 here is CATSDFSGGARDTQYF. CDR3 coding DNA: TGTGCCACCAGTGACTTTAGCGGGGGGGCCCGAGATACGCAGTATTTT.

The chain joins TRBV3-1 (or the pseudogene TRBV3-2) to TRBJ2-1; D is possibly TRBD1 or TRBD2 (6 bases each). Trimming removed 8 bases at V and 5 bases at J, with 13 bases between. The CDR3 consists of 13 residues. Per germline, CDR1 LGHDT and CDR2 YNNKEL (reference sequence). The CDR3 sequence: CASRRRGDNEQFF. CDR3 coding DNA: TGTGCCAGCCGAAGGAGGGGGGACAATGAGCAGTTCTTC.

The rearrangement uses TRBV2 and TRBJ1-2, with 9 bases identical to TRBD1. V shed 5 bases and J 2 bases; nucleotides not matched to a gene: 3. The germline V gene encodes CDR1 SNHLY and CDR2 FYNNEI. The CDR3 has 14 residues. The CDR3: CASSSGTGNYGYTF. The CDR3 nucleotides are TGTGCCAGCAGTTCCGGGACAGGGAACTATGGCTACACCTTC.